One sample yielded the 18 T cell receptor beta chains listed below, sequenced in a study of T cell responses to AZD1222 COVID-19 vaccine. Assay: immunoSEQ multiplex PCR; the TCRdb copy retains only in-frame clones and omits some. The data hold around 110,000 clones, with about 90% observed a single time. Sample: peripheral blood, taken on day 0 of AZD1222 vaccination. The receptors here all came from an adult in good health.

The chain employs TRBV20-1 and TRBJ2-7; a possible D gene is TRBD1 (5 bases). Germline V gene lookup returns CDR1 DFQATT and CDR2 SNEGSKA (reference sequence). V was clipped by 3 bases and J by 3 bases, with 6 bases between them. CDR3 length: 11 residues. Here the CDR3 DNA reads TGCAGTGCTAGGGACAACTACGAGCAGTACTTC. Its translation is CSARDNYEQYF.

The J gene is TRBJ2-7, the V gene TRBV5-6, with a tentative D call TRBD2 (6 bases). The CDR3 is made up of 17 amino acids. Between the trimmed V and J ends, which lost 7 bases and 4 bases, there was a span of 27 bases. CDR1 and CDR2 (germline): SGHDT, YYEEEE. The CDR3 DNA follows: TGTGCCAGCCTGGCTGCTGGCGGGGCCCACCTTGAATACGAGCAGTACTTC. This codes for CASLAAGGAHLEYEQYF.

The V gene is TRBV7-8, the J gene TRBJ2-1; 9 bases are a match to TRBD2. After removal of 5 bases from V and 3 bases from J, the junction contained 8 bases not matched to a gene. This CDR3 spans 16 amino acids. Germline CDR1 reads SGHVS; CDR2 reads FQNEAQ. This CDR3 is CASSPRSGGLYNEQFF. Written as DNA, the CDR3 is TGTGCCAGCAGCCCTAGGAGCGGGGGGCTCTACAATGAGCAGTTCTTC.

The chain is built from TRBV19 and TRBJ2-1, with D unclear. Per the germline V gene, CDR1 is LNHDA and CDR2 is SQIVND (reference sequence). The V end lost 7 bases, the J end lost 1 base, and 8 bases lay between the germline ends. The CDR3 is made up of 13 amino acids. This chain's CDR3 is CASKHESYNEQFF. DNA for the CDR3: TGTGCCAGTAAGCACGAGTCCTACAATGAGCAGTTCTTC. The full variable domain, in which reference TRBV19 and TRBJ2-1 provide the parts outside the CDR3, is DGGITQSPKYLFRKEGQNVTLSCEQNLNHDAMYWYRQDPGQGLRLIYYSQIVNDFQKGDIAEGYSVSREKKESFPLTVTSAQKNPTAFYLCASKHESYNEQFFGPGTRLTVL.

V and J are TRBV5-4 and TRBJ1-2, with D possibly being TRBD1 (5 bases). Germline V gene data show CDR1 as SGHNT and CDR2 as YYREEE (reference sequence). Trimming stripped 4 bases from V and 4 bases from J, with 8 bases between. The CDR3 length is 12 residues. CDR3 DNA: TGTGCCAGCAGCCTTGACAGCTATGGCTACACCTTC. Encoded protein: CASSLDSYGYTF.

V gene TRBV4-2 combines with J gene TRBJ2-3; 13 nucleotides align to TRBD2. Germline V lookup: CDR1 LGHNA, CDR2 YNFKEQ. Unmatched junction bases numbered 7, after V lost 3 bases and J lost 10 bases. The CDR3 loop spans 15 amino acids. The CDR3 here is CASSQGLAGTPPQYF. The CDR3 nucleotides are TGTGCCAGCAGCCAGGGACTAGCGGGGACCCCGCCGCAGTATTTT.

The chain has TRBV30 and TRBJ2-1; D not certain. The V end lost 0 bases, the J end lost 8 bases, and 2 bases lay between the germline ends. The CDR3 spans 10 residues. Per the germline V gene, CDR1 is GTSNPN and CDR2 is SVGIG (reference sequence). This CDR3 reads CAWSVDEQFF. The CDR3 DNA reads TGTGCCTGGAGTGTAGATGAGCAGTTCTTC.

The chain combines TRBV30 with TRBJ2-7; 7 positions agree with TRBD1. The CDR3 sequence is 12 residues long. Losses at the gene ends were 2 bases for V and 5 bases for J; bases not matched to a gene: 3. Germline assignment: CDR1 GTSNPN and CDR2 SVGIG (reference sequence). CDR3 in DNA: TGTGCCTGGAGTAGACAGGGTAACGAGCAGTACTTC. Residues: CAWSRQGNEQYF.

The J gene is TRBJ2-1, the V gene TRBV7-3, with TRBD2 matching over 7 bases. There are 15 residues in the CDR3. Germline loops: CDR1 SGHTA, CDR2 FQGTGA. V shed 4 bases, J shed 2 bases, and the junction held 5 bases outside the gene matches. The chain's CDR3 is CASSSSGAPYNEQFF. DNA for the CDR3: TGTGCCAGCAGCTCCAGCGGGGCCCCCTACAATGAGCAGTTCTTC.

V is TRBV9 and J is TRBJ1-4; TRBD1 aligns across 10 bases. The germline gives CDR1 SGDLS, CDR2 YYNGEE. Losses at the gene ends were 4 bases for V and 8 bases for J; bases not matched to a gene: 8. The CDR3 loop spans 15 amino acids. The CDR3 nucleotides read TGTGCCAGCAGCCCGTGGACAGGGGGATCGGAAAAACTGTTTTTT. It specifies CASSPWTGGSEKLFF.

This sequence joins TRBV30 and TRBJ1-5; D gene uncertain. Germline assignment: CDR1 GTSNPN and CDR2 SVGIG (reference sequence). CDR3 length: 14 amino acids. The ends were cut back, 0 bases at V and 2 bases at J, with 8 bases in the middle. The CDR3, as DNA: TGTGCCTGGAGTGTATTGGCCGGCAATCAGCCCCAGCATTTT. Translating it yields CAWSVLAGNQPQHF.

The chain has TRBV6-5 and TRBJ1-1; weak D call: TRBD1 (6 bases). In germline, CDR1 is MNHEY, CDR2 SVGAGI. V was cut by 6 bases and J by 6 bases, with 14 bases left in between. The CDR3 has 13 amino acids. In DNA, the CDR3 is TGTGCCAGCAGGGGGGCAGGGTACCCTGAAGCTTTCTTT. It is translated as CASRGAGYPEAFF.

This chain joins TRBV5-4 and TRBJ1-2; a weak D match, TRBD1 (5 bases). The ends were cut back, 4 bases at V and 4 bases at J, with 20 bases in the middle. CDR3 length: 16 residues. Germline V lookup: CDR1 SGHNT, CDR2 YYREEE (reference sequence). The CDR3 reads CASSPGGGARIYGYTF. Written as DNA, the CDR3 is TGTGCCAGCAGCCCCGGGGGAGGGGCCAGAATCTATGGCTACACCTTC. Full variable domain (rest looked up from reference TRBV5-4 and TRBJ1-2): ETGVTQSPTHLIKTRGQQVTLRCSSQSGHNTVSWYQQALGQGPQFIFQYYREEENGRGNFPPRFSGLQFPNYSSELNVNALELDDSALYLCASSPGGGARIYGYTFGSGTRLTVV.

The chain uses TRBV29-1 and TRBJ1-5; 8 bases are a match to TRBD1. This CDR3 contains 13 residues. Germline assignment: CDR1 SQVTM and CDR2 ANQGSEA. V was clipped by 4 bases and J by 7 bases; unmatched bases: 6. The CDR3 loop reads CSVAGGAGQPQHF. The CDR3 DNA is TGCAGCGTTGCAGGGGGCGCGGGACAGCCCCAGCATTTT.

The rearrangement joins TRBV10-3 to TRBJ2-1, with 10 bases fitting TRBD2. The CDR3 covers 13 residues. Per the germline V gene, CDR1 is ENHRY and CDR2 is SYGVKD. V shed 11 bases, J shed 4 bases, and the junction held 5 bases outside the gene matches. CDR3 in DNA: TGTGCCGCCTCTAGCGGGGGATACAATGAGCAGTTCTTC. This codes for CAASSGGYNEQFF.

The chain employs TRBV10-3 and TRBJ1-6; 7 bases line up with TRBD1. Germline V lookup: CDR1 ENHRY, CDR2 SYGVKD. The ends lost 4 bases at V and 7 bases at J; junction bases unmatched: 1. The CDR3 is 13 residues long. CDR3 coding DNA: TGTGCCATCAGTGCGGGACAGAATTCACCCCTCCACTTT. This encodes CAISAGQNSPLHF.

The V call is TRBV10-3, the J call TRBJ2-7; D may be TRBD1 (5 bases). The CDR3 loop spans 12 amino acids. V lost 4 bases and J lost 5, with 9 bases in between. CDR1 ENHRY and CDR2 SYGVKD come from the germline V gene. CDR3 loop: CAISGRRDEQYF. In DNA, the CDR3 is TGTGCCATCAGTGGGCGCAGGGACGAGCAGTACTTC.

The chain couples TRBV13 to TRBJ1-4; TRBD1 is a possible D gene (6 bases). Trimming shortened V by 1 base and J by 5 bases, and 11 bases separated the two germline ends. Looked up from germline, CDR1 is PRHDT and CDR2 is FYEKMQ (reference sequence). CDR3 length: 15 amino acids. Here the CDR3 DNA reads TGTGCCAGCAGCTTAGACAGGGACCCGAATGAAAAACTGTTTTTT. This encodes CASSLDRDPNEKLFF.